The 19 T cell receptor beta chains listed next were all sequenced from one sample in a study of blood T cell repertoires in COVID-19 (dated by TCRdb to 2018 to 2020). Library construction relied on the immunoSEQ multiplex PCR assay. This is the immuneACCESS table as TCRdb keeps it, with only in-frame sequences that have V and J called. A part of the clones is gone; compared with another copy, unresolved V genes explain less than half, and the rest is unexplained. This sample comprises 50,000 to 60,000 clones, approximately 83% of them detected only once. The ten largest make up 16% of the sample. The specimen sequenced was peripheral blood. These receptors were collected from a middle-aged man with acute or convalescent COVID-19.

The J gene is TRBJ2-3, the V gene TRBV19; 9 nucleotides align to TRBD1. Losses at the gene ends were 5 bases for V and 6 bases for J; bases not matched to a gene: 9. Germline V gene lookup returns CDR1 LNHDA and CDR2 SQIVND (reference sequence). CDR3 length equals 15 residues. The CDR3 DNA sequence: TGTGCCAGTAGTCCTTCGGACAGGGGAGGGGATACGCAGTATTTT. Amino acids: CASSPSDRGGDTQYF.

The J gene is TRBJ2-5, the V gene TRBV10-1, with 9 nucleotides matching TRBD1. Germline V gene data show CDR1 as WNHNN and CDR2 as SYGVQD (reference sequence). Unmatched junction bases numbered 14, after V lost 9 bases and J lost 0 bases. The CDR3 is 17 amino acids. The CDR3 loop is CASSSLAGQGYQETQYF. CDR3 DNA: TGCGCCAGTTCGTCTTTGGCCGGACAGGGGTACCAAGAGACCCAGTACTTC.

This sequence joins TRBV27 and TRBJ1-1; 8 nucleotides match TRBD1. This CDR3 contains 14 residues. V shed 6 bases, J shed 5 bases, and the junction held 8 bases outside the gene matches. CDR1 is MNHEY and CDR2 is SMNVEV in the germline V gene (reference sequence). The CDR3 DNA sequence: TGTGCCAGCAGAGTCGTTCAGGGGGCAACTGAAGCTTTCTTT. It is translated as CASRVVQGATEAFF.

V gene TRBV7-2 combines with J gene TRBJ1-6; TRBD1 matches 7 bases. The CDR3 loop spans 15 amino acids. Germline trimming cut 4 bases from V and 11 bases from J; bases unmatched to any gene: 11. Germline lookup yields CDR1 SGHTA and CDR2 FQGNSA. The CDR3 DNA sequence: TGTGCCAGCAGCTCCCAAGGGACAGATTCAACACCCCTCCACTTT. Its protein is CASSSQGTDSTPLHF.

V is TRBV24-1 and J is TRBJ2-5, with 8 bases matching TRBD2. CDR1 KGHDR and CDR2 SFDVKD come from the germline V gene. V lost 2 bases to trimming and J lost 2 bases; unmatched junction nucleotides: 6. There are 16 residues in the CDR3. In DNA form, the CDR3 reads TGTGCCACCAGTGATTCAAGCGGGGGTACACAAGAGACCCAGTACTTC. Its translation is CATSDSSGGTQETQYF.

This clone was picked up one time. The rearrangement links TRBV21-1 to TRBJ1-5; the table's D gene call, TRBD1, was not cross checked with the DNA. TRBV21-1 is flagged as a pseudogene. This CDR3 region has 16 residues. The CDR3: CASSKPRQGSNQPQHF. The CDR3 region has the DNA TGTGCCAGCAGCAAACCCCGACAGGGGAGCAATCAGCCCCAGCATTTT.

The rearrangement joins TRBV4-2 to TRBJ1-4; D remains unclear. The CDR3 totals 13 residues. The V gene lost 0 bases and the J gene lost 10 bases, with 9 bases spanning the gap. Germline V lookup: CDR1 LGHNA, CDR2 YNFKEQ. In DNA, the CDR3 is TGTGCCAGCAGCCAAGATTTCGGTGGAAAACTGTTTTTT. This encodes CASSQDFGGKLFF.

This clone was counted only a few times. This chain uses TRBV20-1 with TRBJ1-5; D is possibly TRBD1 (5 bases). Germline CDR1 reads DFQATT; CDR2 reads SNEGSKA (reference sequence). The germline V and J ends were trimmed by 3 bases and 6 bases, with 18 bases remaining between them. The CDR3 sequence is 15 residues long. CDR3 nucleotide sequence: TGCAGTGCTAGTAATCTGCAGGGTCAAGGTCAGCCCCAGCATTTT. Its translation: CSASNLQGQGQPQHF.

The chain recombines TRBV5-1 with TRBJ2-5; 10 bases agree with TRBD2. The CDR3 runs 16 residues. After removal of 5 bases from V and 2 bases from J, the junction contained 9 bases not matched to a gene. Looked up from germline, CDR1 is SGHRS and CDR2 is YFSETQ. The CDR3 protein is CASSSEGLAKQETQYF. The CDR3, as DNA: TGCGCCAGCAGTTCCGAGGGACTAGCGAAGCAAGAGACCCAGTACTTC.

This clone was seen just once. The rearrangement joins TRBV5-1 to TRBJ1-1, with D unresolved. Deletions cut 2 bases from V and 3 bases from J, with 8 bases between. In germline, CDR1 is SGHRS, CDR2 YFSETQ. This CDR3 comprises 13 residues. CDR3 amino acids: CASSFTRDTEAFF. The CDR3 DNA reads TGCGCCAGCAGCTTCACTAGGGACACTGAAGCTTTCTTT.

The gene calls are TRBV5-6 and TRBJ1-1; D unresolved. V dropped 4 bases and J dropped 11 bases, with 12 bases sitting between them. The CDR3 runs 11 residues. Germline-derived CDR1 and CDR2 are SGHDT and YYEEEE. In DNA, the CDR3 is TGTGCCAGCAGCGTCGGGAAGAAGGCTTTCTTT. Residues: CASSVGKKAFF.

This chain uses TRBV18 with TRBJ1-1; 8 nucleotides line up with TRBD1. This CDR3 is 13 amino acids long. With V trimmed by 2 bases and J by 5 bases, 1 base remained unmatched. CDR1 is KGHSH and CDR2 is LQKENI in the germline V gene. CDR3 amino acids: CASSPNRGTEAFF. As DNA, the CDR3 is TGTGCCAGCTCACCAAACAGGGGGACTGAAGCTTTCTTT.

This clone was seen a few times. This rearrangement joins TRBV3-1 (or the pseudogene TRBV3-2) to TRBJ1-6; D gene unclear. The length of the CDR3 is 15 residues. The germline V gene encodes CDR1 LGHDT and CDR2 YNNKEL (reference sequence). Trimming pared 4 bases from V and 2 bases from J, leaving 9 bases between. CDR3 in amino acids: CASSLSGTYNSPLHF. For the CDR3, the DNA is TGTGCCAGCAGCCTCAGTGGTACCTATAATTCACCCCTCCACTTT.

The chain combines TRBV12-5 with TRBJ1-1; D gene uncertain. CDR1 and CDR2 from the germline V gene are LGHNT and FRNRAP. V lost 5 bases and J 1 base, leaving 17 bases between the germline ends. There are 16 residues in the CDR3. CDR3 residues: CASGPDRGFGNTEAFF. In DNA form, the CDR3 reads TGTGCTAGTGGTCCCGACCGCGGATTCGGGAACACTGAAGCTTTCTTT.

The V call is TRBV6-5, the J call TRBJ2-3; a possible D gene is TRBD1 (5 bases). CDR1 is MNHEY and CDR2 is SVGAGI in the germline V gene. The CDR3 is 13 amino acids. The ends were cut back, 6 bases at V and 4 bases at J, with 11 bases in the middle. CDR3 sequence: CASRTAGPDTQYF. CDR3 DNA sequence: TGTGCCAGCAGAACCGCAGGGCCAGATACGCAGTATTTT.

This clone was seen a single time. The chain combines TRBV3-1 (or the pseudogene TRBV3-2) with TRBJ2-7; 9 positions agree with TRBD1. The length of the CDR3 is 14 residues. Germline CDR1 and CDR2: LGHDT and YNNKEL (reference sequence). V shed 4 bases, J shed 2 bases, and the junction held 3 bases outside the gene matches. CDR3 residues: CASSPGTGPYEQYF. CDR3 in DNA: TGTGCCAGCAGCCCGGGGACAGGGCCCTACGAGCAGTACTTC.

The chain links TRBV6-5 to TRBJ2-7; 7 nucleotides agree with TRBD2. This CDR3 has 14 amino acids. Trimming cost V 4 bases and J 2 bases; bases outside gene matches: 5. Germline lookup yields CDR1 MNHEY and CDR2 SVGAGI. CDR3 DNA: TGTGCCAGCAGTTTATCTAGCGGAACCTACGAGCAGTACTTC. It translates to CASSLSSGTYEQYF.

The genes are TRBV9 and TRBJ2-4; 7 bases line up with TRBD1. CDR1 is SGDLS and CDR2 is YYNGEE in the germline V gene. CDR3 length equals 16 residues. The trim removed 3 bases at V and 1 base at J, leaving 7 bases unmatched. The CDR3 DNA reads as TGTGCCAGCAGCGCCCAAGAGACAGGGGCCAAAAACATTCAGTACTTC. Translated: CASSAQETGAKNIQYF.

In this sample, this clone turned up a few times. CDR3 protein: CASTGTGVYPWNTEAFF. The CDR3 bases are TGCGCCAGCACCGGGACAGGGGTGTATCCTTGGAACACTGAAGCTTTCTTT. J is TRBJ1-1 and V is TRBV5-1; 10 positions match TRBD1. J lost 1 base, V lost 6 bases, and 12 bases had no gene match. In germline, CDR1 is SGHRS, CDR2 YFSETQ. The CDR3 loop spans 17 amino acids.